The clone carrying this T cell receptor beta chain was counted many times. Its ends do not fully match the called genes, so a read error is possible. During its preparation, the TCRbeta library received unique molecular identifiers. TCRdb passed the PCR reads through MiXCR, listing each CDR3 protein once. The sample has around 200,000 distinct CDR3 sequences, about 6.3% seen once. The data originate from a study of T-cell reconstitution after alpha-beta-depleted transplantation in children. Germline CDR1 and CDR2: LGHDT and YNNKEL (reference sequence). The CDR3 loop spans 15 amino acids. The chain carries TRBV3-1 and TRBJ2-1, with TRBD1 matching over 8 bases. The sequence derives from a human donor who donated a stem cell graft to a child with Wiskott-Aldrich syndrome. The source was PBMCs from the stem cell graft donor, collected from the stem cell graft. The CDR3 DNA follows: TGTGCCAGCAGCCTAGCCGGGACAGGTGGGAATGAGCAGCTCTTC. This translates into CASSLAGTGGNEQLF.